A single sample gave rise to the 5 T cell receptor beta chains below, sequenced in a study of blood T cells in healthy people across ages (dated by TCRdb to 2015 to 2017). Library preparation employed 5' RACE. Sequencing used an Illumina HiSeq 2500. A second PCR of about 6 to 12 cycles was performed with a sample-barcoded 5' primer and a J-beta primer mix. TCRdb reprocessing: public reads trimmed at Q25 with fastp, clones called with MiXCR, in-frame beta chains kept. Merged by CDR3 protein, the rows form single entries marked with the most common genes and DNA. This sample is represented by 750,000 to 1,000,000 distinct CDR3 sequences; about 28% of them were singletons. The ten largest make up approximately 10% of the sample. These same records also appear under a second study, on T cells of mothers and their children.

The specimen was blood. The receptors were sampled from a woman between 40 and 50 years old in good health.

This clonotype has a handful of counts. V gene TRBV5-1 combines with J gene TRBJ2-5, with D possibly called TRBD1 or TRBD2 (5 bases each). The V end lost 2 bases, the J end lost 5 bases, and 10 bases lay between the germline ends. The germline V gene has CDR1 SGHRS and CDR2 YFSETQ. CDR3 length: 13 amino acids. CDR3 DNA: TGCGCCAGCAGCTTTTTCGAGGGGGAGACCCAGTACTTC. Protein: CASSFFEGETQYF.

This clonotype was counted between two and nine times. The rearrangement links TRBV28 to TRBJ1-2; 8 bases are a match to TRBD1. V lost 3 bases, J lost 2 bases, and 5 bases stayed unmatched. Germline CDR1 MDHEN, CDR2 SYDVKM. This CDR3 has 15 residues. CDR3 loop: CASSFRGLGNYGYTF. CDR3 sequence (DNA): TGTGCCAGCAGTTTCAGGGGGCTCGGGAACTATGGCTACACCTTC.

This chain joins TRBV20-1 and TRBJ2-1, with D possibly TRBD2 on 6 matching bases. Germline CDR1 is DFQATT and CDR2 is SNEGSKA (reference sequence). Between the trimmed V and J ends, which lost 5 bases and 1 base, there was a span of 18 bases. CDR3 length: 16 amino acids. In nucleotides, the CDR3 is TGCAGTGCTCTTACGAGCGGAGGGGTGTCCTACAATGAGCAGTTCTTC. This gives the protein CSALTSGGVSYNEQFF.

This clonotype was seen many times. CDR3 protein: CASSEGLAGTDTQYF. The CDR3 bases are TGCGCCAGCAGTGAGGGGCTAGCGGGTACAGATACGCAGTATTTT. The chain employs TRBV5-1 and TRBJ2-3; TRBD2 agrees at 8 bases. The CDR3 totals 15 residues. Germline CDR1 reads SGHRS; CDR2 reads YFSETQ. V dropped 5 bases and J dropped 3; count of bases not matched to a gene: 8.

Points on this clonotype: Being one base from a much bigger clone, this may be a read error. The chain combines TRBV5-1 with TRBJ2-7; 10 bases are shared with TRBD1. Germline values: CDR1 SGHRS, CDR2 YFSETQ. This CDR3 is built from 16 residues. CDR3: CAGSPRPGQGSYEQYF. CDR3 in DNA: TGCGCCGGCAGCCCCCGACCGGGACAGGGGTCCTACGAGCAGTACTTC.